This is a list of T cell receptor beta chains from one sample in a study of shared clonotypes between healthy human individuals. Method: immunoSEQ multiplex PCR; TCRdb's copy keeps in-frame clones and lacks some. The sample holds about a million clones, 65% to 75% seen once. Sequences were obtained from memory CD4+ T cells sorted from blood. The receptors stem from a man between 18 and 35 years old in good health. CDR3s include the opening cysteine and the closing phenylalanine or tryptophan. The D gene is left open where the match is weak. Not every row has a clone size; where given, it reads once, few, many or a size class.

J gene: TRBJ2-5
V gene: TRBV7-7
clone size: once
D gene: .
CDR3 DNA: TGTGCTAGCAGCTTAGTTGGGGGAAGGGTGGAGACCCAGTACTTC
CDR3 protein: CASSLVGGRVETQYF

J gene: TRBJ1-1
V gene: TRBV10-3
clone size: .
D gene: TRBD1
CDR3 DNA: TGTGCCATCAGTGAATCGTGGACAGGGACCATGAACACTGAAGCTTTCTTT
CDR3 protein: CAISESWTGTMNTEAFF

J gene: TRBJ2-3
V gene: TRBV27
clone size: .
D gene: TRBD1
CDR3 DNA: TGTGCCAGCAGGTTCGAGACAGGGGGCACAGATACGCAGTATTTT
CDR3 protein: CASRFETGGTDTQYF

J gene: TRBJ1-1
V gene: TRBV11-2
clone size: .
D gene: .
CDR3 DNA: TGTGCCAGCAGCTTAGGTGTCGGCACTGAAGCTTTCTTT
CDR3 protein: CASSLGVGTEAFF

J gene: TRBJ2-7
V gene: TRBV2
clone size: once
D gene: TRBD2
CDR3 DNA: TGTGCCAGCAGTGAGGCTTTCGGGACTACACGATACGAGCAGTACTTC
CDR3 protein: CASSEAFGTTRYEQYF

J gene: TRBJ2-7
V gene: TRBV13
clone size: once
D gene: TRBD2
CDR3 DNA: TGTGCCAGCAGCTTTGGGGATAGCGGGACCTACGAGCAGTACTTC
CDR3 protein: CASSFGDSGTYEQYF

J gene: TRBJ2-3
V gene: TRBV29-1
clone size: once
D gene: .
CDR3 DNA: TGCAGCGGAGGAGATACGCAGTATTTT
CDR3 protein: CSGGDTQYF

J gene: TRBJ1-6
V gene: TRBV6-1
clone size: .
D gene: .
CDR3 DNA: TGTGCCAGCTTACGGGTCGGGAGCTCTAATTCACCCCTCCACTTT
CDR3 protein: CASLRVGSSNSPLHF

J gene: TRBJ2-1
V gene: TRBV23-1
clone size: .
D gene: .
CDR3 DNA: TGCGCCAGCAGTCAGTACAATGAGCAGTTCTTC
CDR3 protein: CASSQYNEQFF

J gene: TRBJ2-7
V gene: TRBV27
clone size: .
D gene: TRBD1
CDR3 DNA: TGTGCCAGCAGTTTCTCTGGGACAGGGTATAACTACGAGCAGTACTTC
CDR3 protein: CASSFSGTGYNYEQYF

J gene: TRBJ2-3
V gene: TRBV4-3
clone size: .
D gene: .
CDR3 DNA: TGCGCCAGCTCTCGGATGGCGTCGGGCCCAGATACGCAGTATTTT
CDR3 protein: CASSRMASGPDTQYF

J gene: TRBJ2-3
V gene: TRBV4-2
clone size: .
D gene: TRBD2
CDR3 DNA: TGTGCCAGCAGCCAAGTAATCCTAGCGGGGGAAGCAGATACGCAGTATTTT
CDR3 protein: CASSQVILAGEADTQYF

J gene: TRBJ2-6
V gene: TRBV27
clone size: .
D gene: .
CDR3 DNA: TGTGCCAGCAGTTTAGTCCACCCTACTGGGGCCAACGTCCTGACTTTC
CDR3 protein: CASSLVHPTGANVLTF

J gene: TRBJ1-6
V gene: TRBV28
clone size: .
D gene: .
CDR3 DNA: TGTGCCAGCACCCGACCGGGTGGGGGACCCCTCCACTTT
CDR3 protein: CASTRPGGGPLHF

J gene: TRBJ2-1
V gene: TRBV11-3
clone size: once
D gene: .
CDR3 DNA: TGTGCCAGCAGCCCAGGGGACACTTACAATGAGCAGTTCTTC
CDR3 protein: CASSPGDTYNEQFF

J gene: TRBJ2-7
V gene: TRBV6-5
clone size: once
D gene: TRBD2
CDR3 DNA: TGTGCCAGCCGGACTAGCGGGGCAAACTACGAGCAGTACTTC
CDR3 protein: CASRTSGANYEQYF

J gene: TRBJ2-1
V gene: TRBV4-1
clone size: .
D gene: .
CDR3 DNA: TGCGCCAGCAGCCAAGATCCAGCGTCCTCCTACAATGAGCAGTTCTTC
CDR3 protein: CASSQDPASSYNEQFF

J gene: TRBJ2-1
V gene: TRBV29-1
clone size: once
D gene: .
CDR3 DNA: TGCAGCGTTGAAGGCCCGAGGATGGATGAGCAGTTCTTC
CDR3 protein: CSVEGPRMDEQFF

J gene: TRBJ1-4
V gene: TRBV6-6
clone size: .
D gene: TRBD1
CDR3 DNA: TGTGCCAGCTCCGACAGGGGAAATGAAAAACTGTTTTTT
CDR3 protein: CASSDRGNEKLFF

J gene: TRBJ2-7
V gene: TRBV28
clone size: .
D gene: .
CDR3 DNA: TGTGCCACCACATCCCAGGGAGCTGGGCAGTACTTC
CDR3 protein: CATTSQGAGQYF

J gene: TRBJ1-4
V gene: TRBV6-6
clone size: few
D gene: .
CDR3 DNA: TGTGCCAGCAGTCCCGTTGCAACTAATGAAAAACTGTTTTTT
CDR3 protein: CASSPVATNEKLFF

J gene: TRBJ1-5
V gene: TRBV6-6
clone size: few
D gene: .
CDR3 DNA: TGTGCCAGCAGTTACCCGGGGGGGGGCAATCAGCCCCAGCATTTT
CDR3 protein: CASSYPGGGNQPQHF

J gene: TRBJ2-1
V gene: TRBV9
clone size: .
D gene: TRBD2
CDR3 DNA: TGTGCCAGCAGCGTAGAGAGCGGGAGAAGTGTCGGGGAGCAGTTCTTC
CDR3 protein: CASSVESGRSVGEQFF

J gene: TRBJ1-1
V gene: TRBV4-1
clone size: few
D gene: .
CDR3 DNA: TGCGCCAGCAGCCAACTTAGGGAGAGCACTGAAGCTTTCTTT
CDR3 protein: CASSQLRESTEAFF

J gene: TRBJ2-7
V gene: TRBV7-8
clone size: .
D gene: .
CDR3 DNA: TGTGCCAGCAGCCCCCGCGGGTTGACTAGCTACGAGCAGTACTTC
CDR3 protein: CASSPRGLTSYEQYF

J gene: TRBJ2-1
V gene: TRBV7-9
clone size: .
D gene: .
CDR3 DNA: TGTGCCAGCAGCTTGTTTCCCTACAATGAGCAGTTCTTC
CDR3 protein: CASSLFPYNEQFF

J gene: TRBJ2-7
V gene: TRBV7-2
clone size: .
D gene: .
CDR3 DNA: TGTGCCAGCAGACCGAGCAGTTTCATTATTACCTACGAGCAGTACTTC
CDR3 protein: CASRPSSFIITYEQYF

J gene: TRBJ2-3
V gene: TRBV19
clone size: .
D gene: .
CDR3 DNA: TGTGCCAGCTCCCAGCAGAGGGATACGCAGTATTTT
CDR3 protein: CASSQQRDTQYF

J gene: TRBJ1-2
V gene: TRBV29-1
clone size: .
D gene: .
CDR3 DNA: TGCAGCGTTGCCCGACAGTCCGAGAGGGGCTACACCTTC
CDR3 protein: CSVARQSERGYTF

J gene: TRBJ2-3
V gene: TRBV5-1
clone size: .
D gene: TRBD2
CDR3 DNA: TGCGCCAGCAGCTGGAGGTCTAGCGGGGGGACAGATACGCAGTATTTT
CDR3 protein: CASSWRSSGGTDTQYF

J gene: TRBJ1-3
V gene: TRBV2
clone size: .
D gene: TRBD1
CDR3 DNA: TGTGCCAGCAGTGAAGCCGGGACAGAAGGAAACACCATATATTTT
CDR3 protein: CASSEAGTEGNTIYF

J gene: TRBJ1-2
V gene: TRBV5-1
clone size: many
D gene: .
CDR3 DNA: TGCGCCAGCAGCTTAACAGCCGGCTATGGCTACACCTTC
CDR3 protein: CASSLTAGYGYTF

J gene: TRBJ1-5
V gene: TRBV28
clone size: .
D gene: .
CDR3 DNA: TGTGCCAGCAGTACTATACAGGGCTGGGATCAGCCCCAGCATTTT
CDR3 protein: CASSTIQGWDQPQHF

J gene: TRBJ2-7
V gene: TRBV7-2
clone size: .
D gene: .
CDR3 DNA: TGTGCCAGCAGCTTTGAGACAAGGCAGTACTTC
CDR3 protein: CASSFETRQYF

J gene: TRBJ2-3
V gene: TRBV7-2
clone size: .
D gene: .
CDR3 DNA: TGTGCCAGCAGCTTAGTAGGGGGTTCTAGCACAGATACGCAGTATTTT
CDR3 protein: CASSLVGGSSTDTQYF

J gene: TRBJ2-7
V gene: TRBV5-6
clone size: .
D gene: .
CDR3 DNA: TGTGCCAGCAGCCTTGACGGCCTAAGGGAGTACTTC
CDR3 protein: CASSLDGLREYF

J gene: TRBJ1-1
V gene: TRBV19
clone size: .
D gene: .
CDR3 DNA: TGTGCCAGTAGTATAGGTGCTGGCAGGGCCATGAACACTGAAGCTTTCTTT
CDR3 protein: CASSIGAGRAMNTEAFF

J gene: TRBJ2-2
V gene: TRBV18
clone size: .
D gene: .
CDR3 DNA: TGTGCCAGCTCACGGACAGAGAACACCGGGGAGCTGTTTTTT
CDR3 protein: CASSRTENTGELFF

J gene: TRBJ2-5
V gene: TRBV2
clone size: .
D gene: TRBD2
CDR3 DNA: TGTGCCAGCAGTGAAGAGGGACTATGGGGAGAGACCCAGTACTTC
CDR3 protein: CASSEEGLWGETQYF

J gene: TRBJ2-3
V gene: TRBV27
clone size: once
D gene: .
CDR3 DNA: TGTGCCAGCAGTTTCGACCGGCGTACAGATACGCAGTATTTT
CDR3 protein: CASSFDRRTDTQYF

J gene: TRBJ1-2
V gene: TRBV7-8
clone size: few
D gene: .
CDR3 DNA: TGTGCCAGCAGCCCCACGGGGACCGGTGGCTACACCTTC
CDR3 protein: CASSPTGTGGYTF

J gene: TRBJ1-2
V gene: TRBV29-1
clone size: many
D gene: TRBD1
CDR3 DNA: TGCAGCGTGACCGGGACCAGGGGGTCCTATGGCTACACCTTC
CDR3 protein: CSVTGTRGSYGYTF

J gene: TRBJ1-2
V gene: TRBV5-6
clone size: .
D gene: .
CDR3 DNA: TGTGCCAGCAGCTGGTGGGGGCAGGATTCCTATGGCTACACCTTC
CDR3 protein: CASSWWGQDSYGYTF

J gene: TRBJ2-3
V gene: TRBV5-6
clone size: .
D gene: .
CDR3 DNA: TGTGCCAGCAGCTTTAAATCGACAGATACGCAGTATTTT
CDR3 protein: CASSFKSTDTQYF

J gene: TRBJ2-7
V gene: TRBV6-6
clone size: .
D gene: TRBD1
CDR3 DNA: TGTGCCAGCAGCCCCACAGGGGACGAGCAGTACTTC
CDR3 protein: CASSPTGDEQYF

J gene: TRBJ2-5
V gene: TRBV10-2
clone size: few
D gene: TRBD1
CDR3 DNA: TGCGCCACCGCTACAGGGGGCCTAGAGACCCAGTACTTC
CDR3 protein: CATATGGLETQYF

J gene: TRBJ2-5
V gene: TRBV2
clone size: .
D gene: TRBD2
CDR3 DNA: TGTGCCAGCAGTGGGTATAGGGGAGGGAAAGAGACCCAGTACTTC
CDR3 protein: CASSGYRGGKETQYF

J gene: TRBJ1-1
V gene: TRBV7-2
clone size: .
D gene: .
CDR3 DNA: TGTGCCAGCAGCTCTCTAGGACAGAAAGCTTTCTTT
CDR3 protein: CASSSLGQKAFF

J gene: TRBJ1-6
V gene: TRBV6-1
clone size: few
D gene: .
CDR3 DNA: TGTGCCAGCAGCGGGCCTAGCGGTTCACCCCTCCACTTT
CDR3 protein: CASSGPSGSPLHF

J gene: TRBJ1-1
V gene: TRBV6-5
clone size: few
D gene: .
CDR3 DNA: TGTGCCAGCAGTTACCGCCCACTCACTGAAGCTTTCTTT
CDR3 protein: CASSYRPLTEAFF

J gene: TRBJ2-5
V gene: TRBV5-8
clone size: .
D gene: TRBD2
CDR3 DNA: TGTGCCAGCAGCTTCGGGACTAGCGGGGGGGCAAGGACCCAGTACTTC
CDR3 protein: CASSFGTSGGARTQYF

J gene: TRBJ1-4
V gene: TRBV5-4
clone size: once
D gene: TRBD1
CDR3 DNA: TGTGCCAGCAGCTTTAAGTTGAGTCTACAGGGGGCGGGGGAAAAACTGTTTTTT
CDR3 protein: CASSFKLSLQGAGEKLFF

J gene: TRBJ2-3
V gene: TRBV5-1
clone size: .
D gene: TRBD2
CDR3 DNA: TGCGCCAGCAGCCGGGAGGACTTCCGCACAGATACGCAGTATTTT
CDR3 protein: CASSREDFRTDTQYF